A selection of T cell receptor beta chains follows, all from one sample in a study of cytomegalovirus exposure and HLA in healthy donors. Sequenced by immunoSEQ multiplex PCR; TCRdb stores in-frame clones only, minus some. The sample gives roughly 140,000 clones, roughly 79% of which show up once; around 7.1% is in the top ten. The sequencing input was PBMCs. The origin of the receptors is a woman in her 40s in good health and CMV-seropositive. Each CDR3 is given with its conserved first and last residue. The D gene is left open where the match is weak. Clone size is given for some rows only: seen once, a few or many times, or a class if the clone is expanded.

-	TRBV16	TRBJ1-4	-	CASSQSRVINEKLFF
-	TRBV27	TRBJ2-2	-	CASSYPTTGELFF
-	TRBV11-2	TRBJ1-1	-	CASSQQTPGGEAFF
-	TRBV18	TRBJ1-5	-	CASSPGVGSGNQPQHF
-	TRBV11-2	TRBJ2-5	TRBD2	CASSSHTSSGGAQYF
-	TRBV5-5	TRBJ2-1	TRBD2	CASSAGTSGAYNEQFF
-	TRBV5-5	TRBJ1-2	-	CASSQNQGTSSYGYTF
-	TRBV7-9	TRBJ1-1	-	CASSLRDISAFF
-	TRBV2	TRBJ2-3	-	CASSRGEADTQYF
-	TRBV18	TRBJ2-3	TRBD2	CASSPVAGGVTDTQYF
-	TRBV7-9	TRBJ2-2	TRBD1	CASPDREGTGELFF
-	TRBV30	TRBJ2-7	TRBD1	CAWGPGTAYEQYF
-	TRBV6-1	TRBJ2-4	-	CASSRTGAKNIQYF
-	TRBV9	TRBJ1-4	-	CASSVRGEWDEKLFF
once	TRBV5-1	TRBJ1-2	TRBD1	CASSIRQGAGGYTF
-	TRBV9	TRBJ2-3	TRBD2	CASSVRSGLAVTDTQYF
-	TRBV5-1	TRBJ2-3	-	CASSPAVTGPGDTQYF
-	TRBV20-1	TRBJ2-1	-	CSASDRNEQFF
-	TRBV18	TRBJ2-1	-	CASSPQAGENNEQFF
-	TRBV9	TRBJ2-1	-	CASSQAGGGSRGQFF
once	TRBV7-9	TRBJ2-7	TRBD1	CASSVSGTGGYEQYF
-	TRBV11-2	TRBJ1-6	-	CASSRTGNSPLHF
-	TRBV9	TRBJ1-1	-	CASSVEVGGPQAFF
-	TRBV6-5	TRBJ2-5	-	CASSYGSQETQYF
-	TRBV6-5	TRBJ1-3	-	CASTRDLRSGNTIYF
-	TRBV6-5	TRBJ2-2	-	CASSYGDTGELFF
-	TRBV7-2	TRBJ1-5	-	CASSLWGDQPQHF
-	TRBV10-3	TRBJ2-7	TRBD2	CAISEGPTLAGKYEQYF
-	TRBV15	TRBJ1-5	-	CATSRDRGASQPQHF
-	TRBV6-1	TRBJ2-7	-	CASSNRYEQYF
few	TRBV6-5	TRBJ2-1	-	CASSHRVNSYNEQFF
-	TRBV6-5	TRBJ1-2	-	CASSYFDPRGYYGYTF
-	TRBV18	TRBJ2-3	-	CASQDGGAPNTQYF
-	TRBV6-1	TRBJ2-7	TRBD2	CASSGTGGPYEQYF
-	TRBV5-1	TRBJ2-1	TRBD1	CASSLGGTVVGDEQFF
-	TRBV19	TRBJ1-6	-	CASSSSTGSYNSPLHF
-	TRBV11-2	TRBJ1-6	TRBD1	CASRHNRQGLNSPLHF
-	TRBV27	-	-	CASSFAGSYEQYF
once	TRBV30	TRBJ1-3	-	CAWSRDTTLVYF
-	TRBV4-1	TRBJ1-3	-	CASSLTDSLSGNTIYF